This is a list of T cell receptor beta chains from one sample in a study of PD-1 blockade in classical Hodgkin lymphoma. Clones were sequenced by immunoSEQ multiplex PCR, and TCRdb holds only the in-frame ones, with some missing. The sample contains about 97,000 clones, roughly 83% of which appear only once. This sample comprised peripheral blood mononuclear cells (PBMCs), obtained at baseline. These receptors all come from a human donor with classical Hodgkin lymphoma. The CDR3 runs from the conserved cysteine through the conserved F or W. A D gene is named only where the DNA matches it firmly. Clone size is shown for a subset of rows, as once, few, many or a class of expanded clone.

NA	TRBV10-2	TRBJ2-1	NA	CASSEWLARGEQFF	TGCGCCAGCAGTGAGTGGCTAGCGAGGGGCGAGCAGTTCTTC
NA	TRBV7-9	TRBJ2-2	NA	CASSPYRAGELFF	TGTGCCAGCAGCCCTTACAGGGCCGGGGAGCTGTTTTTT
NA	TRBV10-3	TRBJ2-7	NA	CAIRGPGDTYEQYF	TGTGCCATCAGGGGGCCCGGGGATACCTACGAGCAGTACTTC
NA	TRBV5-1	TRBJ2-5	NA	CASSLSVGETQYF	TGCGCCAGCAGCTTGTCAGTGGGAGAGACCCAGTACTTC
NA	TRBV5-1	TRBJ2-3	NA	CASSGGAGTDTQYF	TGCGCCAGCAGCGGGGGGGCAGGGACAGATACGCAGTATTTT
NA	TRBV11-3	TRBJ1-1	NA	CASSLSGTNTEAFF	TGTGCCAGCAGCTTGAGCGGGACAAACACTGAAGCTTTCTTT
NA	TRBV7-6	TRBJ2-5	NA	CASSPRVAGETQYF	TGTGCCAGCAGCCCCCGGGTGGCGGGGGAGACCCAGTACTTC
NA	TRBV5-8	TRBJ2-1	NA	CASSLGSGAYNEQFF	TGTGCCAGCAGCTTGGGTAGCGGAGCCTACAATGAGCAGTTCTTC
once	TRBV29-1	TRBJ1-2	NA	CSVTRDGNYGYTF	TGCAGCGTCACGCGGGACGGTAACTATGGCTACACCTTC
NA	TRBV7-2	TRBJ2-6	TRBD1	CASSRGGGPRSGANVLTF	TGTGCCAGCAGCCGAGGGGGCGGGCCCCGATCTGGGGCCAACGTCCTGACTTTC
NA	TRBV7-9	TRBJ2-3	TRBD1	CASSLATGDTDTQYF	TGTGCCAGCAGCTTAGCGACAGGGGACACAGATACGCAGTATTTT
NA	TRBV7-9	TRBJ1-1	NA	CASSRPRGTEAFF	TGTGCCAGCAGCCGTCCCCGGGGTACTGAAGCTTTCTTT
NA	TRBV19	TRBJ1-2	NA	CASSTGLPNYGYTF	TGTGCCAGTAGTACGGGTCTCCCTAACTATGGCTACACCTTC
once	TRBV4-1	TRBJ2-1	NA	CASSQGGVYNEQFF	TGCGCCAGCAGCCAAGGGGGGGTATACAATGAGCAGTTCTTC
NA	TRBV11-2	TRBJ1-4	TRBD1	CASSSGQGANEKLFF	TGTGCCAGCAGCTCGGGACAGGGGGCTAATGAAAAACTGTTTTTT
NA	TRBV7-2	TRBJ2-7	NA	CASSLGLWQGYEQYF	TGTGCCAGCAGCTTAGGCCTCTGGCAGGGGTACGAGCAGTACTTC
NA	TRBV6-1	TRBJ2-7	NA	CASSGPYTYEQYF	TGTGCCAGCAGTGGACCGTATACCTACGAGCAGTACTTC